A selection of T cell receptor beta chains follows, all from one sample in a study of T cells in Graves' hyperthyroidism and ophthalmopathy. TCRdb reprocessed the multiplex PCR reads with MiXCR, giving one entry per CDR3 protein. This sample has roughly 740,000 distinct CDR3 sequences, with about 15% found just once. Specimen: blood. The receptors were sampled from a man aged 18 to 29 with Graves' hyperthyroidism. The CDR3 runs from the conserved cysteine through the conserved F or W. A D gene is named only where the DNA matches it firmly. Size is omitted from some rows. Given values are once, few, many or a class for expanded clones.

size: .; V: TRBV5-1; D: .; J: TRBJ2-7; DNA: TGCGCCAGCAGCTTAACGGGTTTTGAGCAGGTAACCTACGAGCAGTACTTC; CDR3: CASSLTGFEQVTYEQYF
size: .; V: TRBV29-1; D: .; J: TRBJ2-5; DNA: TGCAGCGTTGAATCAACCGTGGAAGAGACCCAGTACTTC; CDR3: CSVESTVEETQYF
size: few; V: TRBV24-1; D: .; J: TRBJ2-7; DNA: TGTGCCACCAGTGGAACAGCTTCTTACGAGCAGTACTTC; CDR3: CATSGTASYEQYF
size: .; V: TRBV30; D: TRBD1; J: TRBJ1-1; DNA: TGTGCCTGGAGTCAGGGGGGTACGACTGAAGCTTTCTTT; CDR3: CAWSQGGTTEAFF
size: .; V: TRBV24-1; D: .; J: TRBJ2-2; DNA: TGTGCCACCAAGGGGACCGAGCGCACCGGGGAGCTGTTTTTT; CDR3: CATKGTERTGELFF
size: .; V: TRBV2; D: .; J: TRBJ2-3; DNA: TGTGCCATCCTTGTGAGAGAGGTCACAGATACGCAGTATTTT; CDR3: CAILVREVTDTQYF
size: many; V: TRBV6-2/TRBV6-3; D: .; J: TRBJ2-1; DNA: TGTGCCAGCACCAACGGGCGGATCGATGAGCAGTTCTTC; CDR3: CASTNGRIDEQFF
size: many; V: TRBV20-1; D: .; J: TRBJ1-4; DNA: TGCAGTGCTCGACAGACTGAAAAACTGTTTTTT; CDR3: CSARQTEKLFF
size: many; V: TRBV18; D: .; J: TRBJ2-3; DNA: TGTGCCAGCTCACCAAGGACTCTTGGGGCAGATACGCAGTATTTT; CDR3: CASSPRTLGADTQYF
size: .; V: TRBV19; D: .; J: TRBJ2-2; DNA: TGTGCCAGTAGCTCCCCCCCTAGGGGAGTGAACACCGGGGAGCTGTTTTTT; CDR3: CASSSPPRGVNTGELFF
size: few; V: TRBV6-2/TRBV6-3; D: TRBD1; J: TRBJ1-6; DNA: TGTGCCAGCAGTCAACCGGGACAGGGGTATTCACCCCTCCACTTT; CDR3: CASSQPGQGYSPLHF
size: many; V: TRBV7-9; D: TRBD1; J: TRBJ2-7; DNA: TGTGCCAGCAGCTTGCCAGGACAGGGGGCAACGGGAGGGCTTTACGAGCAGTACTTC; CDR3: CASSLPGQGATGGLYEQYF
size: many; V: TRBV28; D: .; J: TRBJ2-7; DNA: TGTGCCAGCAGTTCGACTGTGTACGAGCAGTACTTC; CDR3: CASSSTVYEQYF
size: .; V: TRBV20-1; D: .; J: TRBJ2-1; DNA: TGCAGTGCTAGGTATCCTTTCTCCTACAATGAGCAGTTCTTC; CDR3: CSARYPFSYNEQFF
size: many; V: TRBV20-1; D: .; J: TRBJ2-1; DNA: TGCAGTGCTAGAGATGACTCCCTCCGGAACAATGAGCAGTTCTTC; CDR3: CSARDDSLRNNEQFF
size: .; V: TRBV7-3; D: .; J: TRBJ2-1; DNA: TGTGCCAGCAGCTTAACGGGCGGCACCGGGGGTGAGCAGTTCTTC; CDR3: CASSLTGGTGGEQFF
size: few; V: TRBV20-1; D: .; J: TRBJ2-1; DNA: TGCAGTGCTAGTCCCCCCGGACAGAGCTCCTACAATGAGCAGTTCTTC; CDR3: CSASPPGQSSYNEQFF
size: few; V: TRBV12-3/TRBV12-4; D: TRBD2; J: TRBJ2-1; DNA: TGTGCCAGCAGTTTGCCGGGAGGTGTCAATGAGCAGTTCTTC; CDR3: CASSLPGGVNEQFF
size: few; V: TRBV19; D: .; J: TRBJ2-5; DNA: TGTGCCAGTACCAATGACGGAGTCGGAGTCGGGACCCAGTACTTC; CDR3: CASTNDGVGVGTQYF
size: many; V: TRBV6-5; D: .; J: TRBJ1-1; DNA: TGTGCCAGCAGTTACTCGGGCAGGACCAGTGAAGCTTTCTTT; CDR3: CASSYSGRTSEAFF
size: few; V: TRBV28; D: .; J: TRBJ2-6; DNA: TGTGCCAGCAGTCTCACAGGTTTAGGGACCAACGTCCTGACTTTC; CDR3: CASSLTGLGTNVLTF
size: once; V: TRBV3-1; D: .; J: TRBJ2-1; DNA: TGTGCCAGCAGCCAGCTAACTAGGATCCCCTACAATGAGCAGTTCTTC; CDR3: CASSQLTRIPYNEQFF
size: few; V: TRBV7-9; D: .; J: TRBJ1-1; DNA: TGTGCCAGCAGCTTAAGGGAGGCTGAAGCTTTCTTT; CDR3: CASSLREAEAFF
size: few; V: TRBV11-2; D: TRBD2; J: TRBJ2-2; DNA: TGTGCCAGCAGACCTTCGACTAGCGGGAGGGCCGGCGGGGAGCTGTTTTTT; CDR3: CASRPSTSGRAGGELFF